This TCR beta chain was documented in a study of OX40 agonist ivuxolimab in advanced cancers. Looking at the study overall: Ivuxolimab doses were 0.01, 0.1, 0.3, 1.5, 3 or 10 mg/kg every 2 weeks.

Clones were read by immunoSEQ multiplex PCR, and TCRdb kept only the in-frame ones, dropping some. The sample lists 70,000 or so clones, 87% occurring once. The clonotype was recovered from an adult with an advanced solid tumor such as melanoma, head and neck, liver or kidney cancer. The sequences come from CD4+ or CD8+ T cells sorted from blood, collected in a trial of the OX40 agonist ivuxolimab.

CDR3 region: CASSPPASGGDTSYNEQFF. CDR3 coding DNA: TGTGCCAGCTCACCACCGGCTAGCGGGGGGGACACTTCATACAATGAGCAGTTCTTC. The chain links TRBV18 to TRBJ2-1; 12 nucleotides align to TRBD2. V was pared by 0 bases and J by 4 bases, with 10 bases of the junction left unmatched. The germline V gene encodes CDR1 KGHSH and CDR2 LQKENI. The CDR3 runs to 19 residues.